The 32 T cell receptor beta chains in this list originate from one sample, sequenced in a study of human T cells and chemical hapten exposure. MiXCR, applied by TCRdb to the RACE reads, yields one record per CDR3 protein. The data hold around 200,000 distinct CDR3 sequences, with about 25% observed a single time. Time point reported: patch test 3, about 24 weeks after DPC sensitization. Noted treatment: therapeutic diphenylcyclopropenone sensitization with weekly scalp DPC. The sequenced sample was whole blood, obtained in connection with sensitization to the hapten diphenylcyclopropenone (DPC). The receptors come from a woman aged 35 to 49 with alopecia areata. Some clones in this sample may be carry-over from other donors' samples.

A few counts support this clonotype. The chain joins TRBV5-4 to TRBJ2-2, with 8 bases lining up with TRBD2. After removal of 4 bases from V and 4 bases from J, the junction contained 9 bases not matched to a gene. Germline CDR1 and CDR2: SGHNT and YYREEE (reference sequence). The CDR3 extends over 16 amino acids. The CDR3 sequence: CASSPVGGASTGELFF. CDR3 DNA: TGTGCCAGCAGCCCCGTCGGGGGGGCGAGCACCGGGGAGCTGTTTTTT.

The chain couples TRBV7-2 to TRBJ2-4, with 8 bases matching TRBD1. Losses at the gene ends were 3 bases for V and 4 bases for J; bases not matched to a gene: 2. CDR1 and CDR2 (germline): SGHTA, FQGNSA. This CDR3 has 14 amino acids. CDR3 sequence: CASSLDRAKNIQYF. The CDR3 DNA sequence: TGTGCCAGCAGCTTGGACAGGGCTAAAAACATTCAGTACTTC.

The sample holds many counts of this clonotype. This rearrangement joins TRBV10-3 to TRBJ2-4, with D possibly TRBD1 on 5 matching bases. Trimming shortened V by 8 bases and J by 0 bases, and 17 bases separated the two germline ends. The CDR3 is made up of 16 amino acids. Germline CDR1 reads ENHRY; CDR2 reads SYGVKD. The CDR3 nucleotides read TGTGCCATCGTAACAGGTCCGCTATCAGCCAAAAACATTCAGTACTTC. This encodes CAIVTGPLSAKNIQYF.

This chain uses TRBV29-1 with TRBJ2-5; 7 bases align to TRBD1. Germline V gene sequence: CDR1 SQVTM, CDR2 ANQGSEA. With V trimmed by 7 bases and J by 4 bases, 9 bases remained unmatched. The CDR3 is 13 amino acids. This CDR3 reads CSADGTERETQYF. DNA for the CDR3: TGCAGCGCCGACGGGACAGAACGAGAGACCCAGTACTTC.

The chain joins TRBV5-6 to TRBJ1-3; possibly TRBD1 for D (6 bases). Trimming took off 0 bases at V and 2 bases at J, with 12 bases between the two ends. CDR1 is SGHDT, CDR2 YYEEEE, per germline. The CDR3 covers 16 residues. The CDR3 DNA reads TGTGCCAGCAGCTTGGCGGCCAGGGGCCCTGGAAACACCATATATTTT. Protein product: CASSLAARGPGNTIYF.

This chain connects TRBV29-1 to TRBJ2-1; D may be TRBD2 (6 bases). Per germline, CDR1 SQVTM and CDR2 ANQGSEA. This CDR3 spans 15 amino acids. V was pared by 2 bases and J by 8 bases, with 19 bases between. For the CDR3, the DNA is TGCAGCGTTGAAAGCCCAATACGGGGGTTGGATGAGCAGTTCTTC. It is translated as CSVESPIRGLDEQFF.

The genes are TRBV10-3 and TRBJ1-1, with 7 nucleotides matching TRBD1. The CDR3 consists of 16 residues. Unmatched junction bases numbered 6, after V lost 2 bases and J lost 0 bases. The germline gives CDR1 ENHRY, CDR2 SYGVKD. The CDR3 region is CAISERGGQVNTEAFF. CDR3 DNA: TGTGCCATCAGTGAGCGGGGTGGACAGGTGAACACTGAAGCTTTCTTT.

V and J are TRBV20-1 and TRBJ2-1; either TRBD1 or TRBD2 may supply D (5 bases each). CDR3 length: 14 amino acids. Germline CDR1 DFQATT, CDR2 SNEGSKA (reference sequence). The CDR3 loop reads CRVTPGPLSNEQFF. In nucleotides, the CDR3 is TGCAGAGTTACACCGGGACCCCTAAGTAATGAGCAGTTCTTC.

The chain uses TRBV4-3 and TRBJ1-2; 8 bases fit TRBD1. This CDR3 spans 16 amino acids. Germline V gene lookup returns CDR1 LGHNA and CDR2 YSLEER. V trimming: 0 bases; J trimming: 2 bases; junction bases outside the gene matches: 5. Here the CDR3 reads CASSQDFTGGNYGYTF. CDR3 DNA: TGCGCCAGCAGCCAAGATTTTACAGGGGGAAACTATGGCTACACCTTC.

This sequence joins TRBV7-2 and TRBJ2-2; no firm D call. Trimming took 5 bases from V and 4 from J, leaving 17 bases between them. This CDR3 is 16 amino acids long. CDR1 is SGHTA and CDR2 is FQGNSA in the germline V gene. CDR3 DNA: TGTGCCAGCAGCCCCCCCAATGGAAGGACCACCGGGGAGCTGTTTTTT. It is translated as CASSPPNGRTTGELFF.

This clonotype was counted only a few times. The chain combines TRBV12-3 or TRBV12-4 with TRBJ2-2; D is undetermined. This CDR3 is built from 12 residues. Trimming pared 8 bases from V and 8 bases from J, leaving 12 bases between. The CDR3 loop reads CASRTLIGELFF. In DNA, the CDR3 is TGTGCCAGCCGCACCTTAATAGGGGAGCTGTTTTTT.

This clonotype has a handful of counts. CDR3 coding DNA: TGCAGTGCTACACAGGGGGCAGGCACAGATACGCAGTATTTT. The encoded protein is CSATQGAGTDTQYF. The chain has TRBV20-1 and TRBJ2-3; 9 nucleotides line up with TRBD1. CDR3 length equals 14 residues. Germline V lookup: CDR1 DFQATT, CDR2 SNEGSKA (reference sequence). V lost 4 bases to trimming and J lost 1 base; unmatched junction nucleotides: 3.

The chain uses TRBV7-3 and TRBJ1-2; 7 bases align to TRBD1. V lost 6 bases to trimming and J lost 8 bases; unmatched junction nucleotides: 9. Germline CDR1 SGHTA, CDR2 FQGTGA. This CDR3 region has 13 residues. Here the CDR3 reads CASSRDRAAGYTF. Written as DNA, the CDR3 is TGTGCCAGCAGTCGAGACAGGGCGGCGGGCTACACCTTC. The full variable domain, completed using reference TRBV7-3 and TRBJ1-2, is GAGVSQTPSNKVTEKGKYVELRCDPISGHTALYWYRQSLGQGPEFLIYFQGTGAADDSGLPNDRFFAVRPEGSVSTLKIQRTERGDSAVYLCASSRDRAAGYTFGSGTRLTVV.

This rearrangement joins TRBV29-1 to TRBJ2-7, with 8 bases identical to TRBD1. Germline loops: CDR1 SQVTM, CDR2 ANQGSEA. The trim removed 4 bases at V and 2 bases at J, leaving 10 bases unmatched. The CDR3 length is 15 residues. The CDR3 loop is CSVGMAPGGPYEQYF. The CDR3 coding sequence is TGCAGCGTTGGTATGGCGCCAGGGGGCCCCTACGAGCAGTACTTC.

This clonotype was counted a few times. The chain uses TRBV6-5 and TRBJ1-5; 9 bases line up with TRBD1. V gave up 5 bases and J gave up 3 bases; unmatched junction bases: 5. This CDR3 region has 15 residues. Germline loops: CDR1 MNHEY, CDR2 SVGAGI. The DNA of the CDR3 is TGTGCCAGCAGTAGGGACAGGGTCTCCAATCAGCCCCAGCATTTT. As protein: CASSRDRVSNQPQHF.

This clonotype was recorded a few times. The chain carries TRBV29-1 and TRBJ1-1; D not resolved. Trimming pared 4 bases from V and 6 bases from J, leaving 12 bases between. The CDR3 runs to 12 residues. The V gene's germline CDR1 is SQVTM and CDR2 ANQGSEA. In DNA, the CDR3 is TGCAGCGTTGGGGAGATGAGCGCTGAAGCTTTCTTT. Translated: CSVGEMSAEAFF.

This clonotype appeared a few times. The CDR3 nucleotides are TGTGCCACCAGTGGCATCGAAATCTCGGGAGGGCTCTACAATGAGCAGTTCTTC. This codes for CATSGIEISGGLYNEQFF. The rearrangement links TRBV24-1 to TRBJ2-1; 8 bases fit TRBD2. CDR1 and CDR2 (germline): KGHDR, SFDVKD. Trimming at V came to 5 bases and at J to 3 bases, leaving 14 bases not matched to a gene. The CDR3 is 18 residues long.

This clonotype was picked up a small number of times. The chain uses TRBV7-6 and TRBJ2-7, with a weak D call TRBD2 (5 bases). This CDR3 spans 15 amino acids. V was pared by 1 base and J by 2 bases, with 12 bases between. CDR1 and CDR2 from the germline V gene are SGHVS and FNYEAQ. Written as DNA, the CDR3 is TGTGCCAGCAGCTTAGGCTCCGGGGTAACCTACGAGCAGTACTTC. The encoded protein is CASSLGSGVTYEQYF.

The chain joins TRBV4-1 to TRBJ2-4; D tentatively reads TRBD1 or TRBD2 (6 bases each). The CDR3 loop spans 17 amino acids. With 1 base removed from V and 6 bases from J, the gap between germline ends came to 19 bases. From germline, CDR1 is MGHRA and CDR2 YSYEKL. CDR3 sequence reads: CASSQAPGASALNIQYF. CDR3 sequence (DNA): TGCGCCAGCAGCCAAGCTCCAGGGGCTAGCGCGCTAAACATTCAGTACTTC.

This clonotype was seen a few times. This chain connects TRBV5-1 to TRBJ2-7; 8 bases line up with TRBD1. The CDR3 extends over 16 amino acids. CDR1 SGHRS and CDR2 YFSETQ come from the germline V gene. Trimming took 4 bases from V and 0 from J; bases not matched to a gene: 9. The CDR3: CASSPLPGTGSYEQYF. CDR3 DNA: TGCGCCAGCAGCCCCCTCCCCGGGACAGGCTCCTACGAGCAGTACTTC. The full variable domain, its missing parts supplied by reference TRBV5-1 and TRBJ2-7, is KAGVTQTPRYLIKTRGQQVTLSCSPISGHRSVSWYQQTPGQGLQFLFEYFSETQRNKGNFPGRFSGRQFSNSRSEMNVSTLELGDSALYLCASSPLPGTGSYEQYFGPGTRLTVT.

This clonotype was seen a handful of times. J is TRBJ2-5 and V is TRBV4-2; possibly TRBD1 for D (6 bases). Trimming removed 0 bases from V and 0 bases from J, with 8 bases in between. This CDR3 comprises 15 residues. Germline V gives CDR1 LGHNA, CDR2 YNFKEQ. The CDR3 loop reads CASSQDQGNQETQYF. CDR3 in DNA: TGTGCCAGCAGCCAAGATCAGGGGAACCAAGAGACCCAGTACTTC.

This clonotype was counted only a few times. The chain has TRBV18 and TRBJ1-3; the D gene is possibly TRBD1 (5 bases). The V gene lost 3 bases and the J gene lost 7 bases, with 13 bases spanning the gap. The CDR3 sequence is 14 residues long. The germline CDR1 and CDR2 sequences are KGHSH and LQKENI. Here the CDR3 DNA reads TGTGCCAGCTCACCGCGGGACCCCCGGAACACCATATATTTT. Amino acid sequence: CASSPRDPRNTIYF.

V and J are TRBV7-3 and TRBJ2-2, with 11 bases identical to TRBD2. The CDR3 covers 16 residues. Germline V gene sequence: CDR1 SGHTA, CDR2 FQGTGA. J gave up 3 bases and V 1 base, and 1 base lay outside the gene matches. The CDR3 DNA reads TGTGCCAGCAGCTTAAATAGCGGGGGGGACACCGGGGAGCTGTTTTTT. Amino acids: CASSLNSGGDTGELFF.

The J gene is TRBJ2-7, the V gene TRBV7-2, with 9 bases matching TRBD1. This CDR3 is built from 14 residues. The V segment lost 5 bases and the J segment 6 bases; nucleotides outside the gene matches: 8. Germline V lookup: CDR1 SGHTA, CDR2 FQGNSA. CDR3 amino acids: CASSLGQGSREQYF. The CDR3 DNA reads TGTGCCAGCAGCCTCGGACAGGGGTCTCGCGAGCAGTACTTC.

This clonotype was observed a few times. The CDR3 region has the DNA TGTGCCAGTACCCGAGGGGGGAGGAGCACAGATACGCAGTATTTT. Its protein product is CASTRGGRSTDTQYF. This sequence joins TRBV19 and TRBJ2-3, with D perhaps matching TRBD1 or TRBD2 (6 bases each). The germline gives CDR1 LNHDA, CDR2 SQIVND (reference sequence). V was trimmed by 7 bases and J by 0 bases, leaving 14 bases between them. This CDR3 region has 15 residues.

A few counts support this clonotype. The chain links TRBV28 to TRBJ1-5; D uncertain. V was cut by 6 bases and J by 2 bases, with 8 bases left in between. This CDR3 comprises 13 residues. CDR1 is MDHEN and CDR2 is SYDVKM in the germline V gene. Written as DNA, the CDR3 is TGTGCCAGCAGGAGTGTTGGCAATCAGCCCCAGCATTTT. Its protein product is CASRSVGNQPQHF.

This clonotype has just a few counts. CDR3 sequence reads: CASSSLRTEQYF. CDR3 nucleotides: TGTGCCAGCAGCTCCCTCCGGACGGAGCAGTACTTC. The chain carries TRBV11-2 and TRBJ2-7, with no clear D. Germline V gives CDR1 SGHAT, CDR2 FQNNGV. CDR3 size: 12 residues. With 4 bases removed from V and 7 bases from J, the gap between germline ends came to 11 bases.

The chain recombines TRBV11-2 with TRBJ2-7, with 9 bases that match TRBD1. Germline V gene data show CDR1 as SGHAT and CDR2 as FQNNGV. V was pared by 5 bases and J by 4 bases, with 6 bases of the junction left unmatched. The CDR3 sequence is 14 residues long. The CDR3, as DNA: TGTGCCAGCAGCGCCGGGACAGGGTTGTACGAGCAGTACTTC. Translating it yields CASSAGTGLYEQYF. Supplemented by reference TRBV11-2 and TRBJ2-7, the full variable domain reads EAGVAQSPRYKIIEKRQSVAFWCNPISGHATLYWYQQILGQGPKLLIQFQNNGVVDDSQLPKDRFSAERLKGVDSTLKIQPAKLEDSAVYLCASSAGTGLYEQYFGPGTRLTVT.

This clonotype was seen repeatedly, ten times or more. This chain joins TRBV6-1 and TRBJ1-2; TRBD1 is a possible D gene (6 bases). This CDR3 comprises 13 residues. CDR1 MNHNS and CDR2 SASEGT come from the germline V gene. Between the trimmed V and J ends, which lost 6 bases and 6 bases, there was a span of 14 bases. CDR3 in amino acids: CASRSGHLNGYTF. The CDR3 nucleotides read TGTGCCAGCAGGTCGGGACACCTTAATGGCTACACCTTC.

The gene calls are TRBV2 and TRBJ2-2; 10 bases map to TRBD2. This CDR3 is built from 15 residues. The germline gives CDR1 SNHLY, CDR2 FYNNEI. V shed 8 bases and J 2 bases; nucleotides not matched to a gene: 5. The CDR3 coding sequence is TGTGCCAGCCGATGGACTAGCGGCAACACCGGGGAGCTGTTTTTT. It translates to CASRWTSGNTGELFF.

The chain carries TRBV20-1 and TRBJ1-5; TRBD1 matches at 12 bases. Germline V gene lookup returns CDR1 DFQATT and CDR2 SNEGSKA (reference sequence). The trim removed 3 bases at V and 6 bases at J, leaving 9 bases unmatched. This CDR3 contains 16 residues. DNA of the CDR3: TGCAGTGCTAGCCCGGGACAGGGGGCGCAAGGTCAGCCCCAGCATTTT. Translation: CSASPGQGAQGQPQHF.

This clonotype was seen a few times. The genes are TRBV20-1 and TRBJ2-3, with D maybe TRBD2 (6 bases). This CDR3 comprises 14 residues. V was clipped by 2 bases and J by 3 bases, with 12 bases between them. Germline CDR1 is DFQATT and CDR2 is SNEGSKA (reference sequence). The DNA for the CDR3 is TGCAGTGCTAGAAGACTCGGAGGGACAGATACGCAGTATTTT. This translates into CSARRLGGTDTQYF.